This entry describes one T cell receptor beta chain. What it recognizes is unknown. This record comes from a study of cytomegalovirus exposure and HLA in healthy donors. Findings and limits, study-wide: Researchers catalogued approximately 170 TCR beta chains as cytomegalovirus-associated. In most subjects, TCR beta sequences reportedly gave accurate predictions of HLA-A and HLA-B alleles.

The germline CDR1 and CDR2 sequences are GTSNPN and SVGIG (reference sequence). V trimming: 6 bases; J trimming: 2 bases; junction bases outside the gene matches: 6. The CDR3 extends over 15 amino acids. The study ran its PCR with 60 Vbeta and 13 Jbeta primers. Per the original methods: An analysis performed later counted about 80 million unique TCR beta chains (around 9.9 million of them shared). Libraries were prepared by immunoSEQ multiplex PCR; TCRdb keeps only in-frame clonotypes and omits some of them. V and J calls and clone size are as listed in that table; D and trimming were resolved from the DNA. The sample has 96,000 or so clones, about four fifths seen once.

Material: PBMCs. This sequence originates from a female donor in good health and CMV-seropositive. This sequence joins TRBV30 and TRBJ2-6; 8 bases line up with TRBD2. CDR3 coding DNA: TGTGCCTGTTTCCCGGGGGGGGCTGGGGCCAACGTCCTGACTTTC. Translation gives CACFPGGAGANVLTF.